This T cell receptor beta chain comes out of a study of blood T cell repertoires in COVID-19. In the study overall: Some COVID-19 samples were acute and others convalescent; all came from the United States, Italy and Spain. The analysed material was cDNA or gDNA that came from T cells, B-cell-depleted T cells, or PBMCs.

Measured with immunoSEQ multiplex PCR; TCRdb has only the in-frame clones, and not every one. Found here are some 200,000 clones, about 85% of them singletons; the top ten hold less than 9%. The germline CDR1 and CDR2 sequences are SGHAT and FQDESV (reference sequence). The CDR3 is 15 residues long. The junction had 7 bases not matched to a gene; V was cut back by 1 base and J by 6 bases. Sequences were obtained from peripheral blood. The chain carries TRBV11-1 and TRBJ2-3; 7 bases are shared with TRBD1. This TCR was recovered from a woman between 55 and 75 years old with acute or convalescent COVID-19. CDR3 sequence reads: CASSLGQGETDTQYF. CDR3 nucleotide sequence: TGTGCCAGCAGCTTAGGACAGGGTGAGACCGATACGCAGTATTTT.